What follows describes a single TCR beta chain. Its antigen is not identified. Deletions cut 3 bases from V and 5 bases from J, with 16 bases between. The CDR3 is 15 amino acids. CDR1 is SGHKS, CDR2 YYEKEE, per germline (reference sequence). This sample was taken from a study of CD8 T cells in ankylosing spondylitis. Study-wide findings and caveats: Some of the motif variants had earlier been found in reactive arthritis patients' fluid and blood.

Libraries of TCR beta came from quantitative 5'-RACE with molecular barcodes. MiXCR was run by TCRdb on the 5' RACE reads, yielding one entry per CDR3 protein. The sample has about 250,000 distinct CDR3 sequences, roughly 32% seen once. Sequencing was done on a sample of blood, either unsorted or a sorted T cell fraction (not recorded which). This chain connects TRBV5-5 to TRBJ2-3; D might be TRBD2 (7 bases). This sequence was found in a male donor with ankylosing spondylitis or in good health (not recorded which). CDR3 sequence: CASSSKGGGRDTQYF. The CDR3 coding sequence is TGTGCCAGCAGCTCTAAGGGGGGGGGCAGAGATACGCAGTATTTT.